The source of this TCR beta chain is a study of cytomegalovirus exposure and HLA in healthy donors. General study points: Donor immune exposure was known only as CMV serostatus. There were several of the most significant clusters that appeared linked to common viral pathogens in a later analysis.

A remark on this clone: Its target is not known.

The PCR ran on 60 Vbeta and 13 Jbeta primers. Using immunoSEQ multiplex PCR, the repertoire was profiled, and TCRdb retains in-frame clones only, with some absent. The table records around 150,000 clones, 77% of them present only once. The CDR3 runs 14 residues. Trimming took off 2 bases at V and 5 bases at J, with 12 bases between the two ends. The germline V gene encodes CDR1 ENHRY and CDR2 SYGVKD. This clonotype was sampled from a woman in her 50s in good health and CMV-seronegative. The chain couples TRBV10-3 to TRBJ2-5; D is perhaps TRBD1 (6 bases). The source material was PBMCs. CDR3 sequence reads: CAISEATGGETQYF. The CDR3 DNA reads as TGTGCCATCAGTGAGGCGACAGGTGGGGAGACCCAGTACTTC.